The sequence of this TCR beta chain was determined in a study of T cells in Graves' hyperthyroidism and ophthalmopathy. General study results and limits: Model output signaled ophthalmopathy a median about seven months ahead of onset. Most thyroid clonotypes with frequency above 0.001 were detected in blood.

In the ophthalmopathy cohort, Clinical Activity Score was at least 3, NOSPECS grade at least 4, and duration under 3 months. Lactation, pregnancy, other autoimmune disease or uncontrolled infection led to exclusion of patients. Amplified TCR beta CDR3 regions derived from RNA transcripts. The primer set for the first-round RT-PCR of the TCR CDR3 was HTBI. TCRdb used MiXCR to reprocess the multiplex PCR reads, holding one entry per CDR3 protein. Counted here are more than 300,000 distinct CDR3 sequences, about 14% occurring once; the ten biggest clones make up roughly a fifth. This CDR3 contains 15 residues. V lost 1 base and J 6 bases, leaving 16 bases between the germline ends. Germline loops: CDR1 LNHNV, CDR2 YYDKDF (reference sequence). This clonotype was counted many times. The antigen is not known.

This TCR was sampled from a woman in her twenties or thirties with Graves' ophthalmopathy. Sequenced: blood. This chain uses TRBV15 with TRBJ2-7; unclear D gene. The CDR3, as DNA: TGTGCCACCAGCAGAGGATTTCAGGAGATCTCCGAGCAGTACTTC. Residues: CATSRGFQEISEQYF.